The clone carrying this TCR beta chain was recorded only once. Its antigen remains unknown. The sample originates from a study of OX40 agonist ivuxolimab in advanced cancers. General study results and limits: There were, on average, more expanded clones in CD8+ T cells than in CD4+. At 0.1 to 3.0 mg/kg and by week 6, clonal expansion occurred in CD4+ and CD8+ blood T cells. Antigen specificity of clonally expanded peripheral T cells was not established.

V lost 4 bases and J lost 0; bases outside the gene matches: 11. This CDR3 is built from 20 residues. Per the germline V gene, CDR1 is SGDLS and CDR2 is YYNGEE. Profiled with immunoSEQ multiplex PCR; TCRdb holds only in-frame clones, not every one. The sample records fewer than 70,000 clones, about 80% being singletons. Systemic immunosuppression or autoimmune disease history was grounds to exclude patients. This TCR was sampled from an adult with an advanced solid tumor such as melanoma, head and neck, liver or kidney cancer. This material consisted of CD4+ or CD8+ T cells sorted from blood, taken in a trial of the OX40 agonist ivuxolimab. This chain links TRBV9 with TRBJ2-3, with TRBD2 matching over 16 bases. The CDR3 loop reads CASSPRPGLAGGPSTDTQYF. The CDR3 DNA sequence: TGTGCCAGCAGCCCCCGACCGGGACTAGCGGGGGGGCCCAGCACAGATACGCAGTATTTT.